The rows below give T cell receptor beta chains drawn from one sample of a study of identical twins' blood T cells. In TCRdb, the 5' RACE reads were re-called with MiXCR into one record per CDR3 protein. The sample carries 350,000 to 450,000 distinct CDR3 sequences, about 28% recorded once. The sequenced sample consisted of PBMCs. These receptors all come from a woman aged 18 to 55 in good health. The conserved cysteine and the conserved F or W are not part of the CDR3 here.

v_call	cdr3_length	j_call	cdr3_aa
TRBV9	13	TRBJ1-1	ASSVAGTANTEAF
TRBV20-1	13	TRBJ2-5	SAPPSGKGQETQY
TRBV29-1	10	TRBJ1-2	SVEKDSYGYT
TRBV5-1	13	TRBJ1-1	ASSAYEGADTEAF
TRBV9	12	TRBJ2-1	ASSSPTGDDEQF
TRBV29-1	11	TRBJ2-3	SATPSGTDTQY
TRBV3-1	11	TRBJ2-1	ASSHGGSSEQF
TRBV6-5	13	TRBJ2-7	ASSYIGTGSYEQY
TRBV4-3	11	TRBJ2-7	ASSQEVAYEQY
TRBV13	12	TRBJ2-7	ASSPRKRTEEQY
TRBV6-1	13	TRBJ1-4	ASKWAAATNEKLF
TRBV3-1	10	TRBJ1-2	ASSQVRVGYT
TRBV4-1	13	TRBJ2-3	ASSLQGYPTDTQY
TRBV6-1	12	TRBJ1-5	ASSEVGWAQPQH
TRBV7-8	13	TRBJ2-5	ASSFRAFYGETQY
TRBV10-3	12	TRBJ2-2	AISDSGNTGELF
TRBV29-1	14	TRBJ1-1	SVEDRGVLKNTEAF
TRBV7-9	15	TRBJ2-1	ASSVRPGLAGGNEQF
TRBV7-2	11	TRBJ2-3	ASSLRLTDTQY